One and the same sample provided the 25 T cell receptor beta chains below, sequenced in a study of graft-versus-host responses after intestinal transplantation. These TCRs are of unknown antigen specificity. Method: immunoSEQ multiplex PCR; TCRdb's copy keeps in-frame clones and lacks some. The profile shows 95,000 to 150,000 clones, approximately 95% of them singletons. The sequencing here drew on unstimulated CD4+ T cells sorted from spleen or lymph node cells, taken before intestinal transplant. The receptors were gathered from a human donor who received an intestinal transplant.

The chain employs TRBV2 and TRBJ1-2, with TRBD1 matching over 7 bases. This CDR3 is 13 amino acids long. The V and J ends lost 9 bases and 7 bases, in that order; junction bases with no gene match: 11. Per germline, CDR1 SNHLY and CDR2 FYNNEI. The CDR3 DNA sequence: TGTGCCAGGGGGACAGTTGGGGAATTTGGCTACACCTTC. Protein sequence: CARGTVGEFGYTF.

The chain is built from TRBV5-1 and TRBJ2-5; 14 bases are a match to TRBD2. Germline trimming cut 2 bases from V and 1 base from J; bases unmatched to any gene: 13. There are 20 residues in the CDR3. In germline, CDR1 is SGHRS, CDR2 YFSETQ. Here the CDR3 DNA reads TGCGCCAGCAGCTTAACTAGACTAGCGGGAGGGTCGCGGGGCCAAGAGACCCAGTACTTC. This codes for CASSLTRLAGGSRGQETQYF.

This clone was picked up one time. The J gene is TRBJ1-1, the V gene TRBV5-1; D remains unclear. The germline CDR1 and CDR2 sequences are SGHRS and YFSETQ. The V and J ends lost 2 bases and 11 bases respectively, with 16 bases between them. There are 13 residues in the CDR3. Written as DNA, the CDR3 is TGCGCCAGCAGCTTTGAACCGGGCCGTCGGGCTTTCTTT. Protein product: CASSFEPGRRAFF.

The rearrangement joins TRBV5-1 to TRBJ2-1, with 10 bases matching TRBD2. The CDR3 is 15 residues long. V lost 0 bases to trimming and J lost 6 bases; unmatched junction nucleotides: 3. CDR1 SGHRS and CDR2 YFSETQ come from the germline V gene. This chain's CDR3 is CASSLVAGGSNEQFF. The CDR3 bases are TGCGCCAGCAGCTTGGTAGCGGGAGGTTCCAATGAGCAGTTCTTC.

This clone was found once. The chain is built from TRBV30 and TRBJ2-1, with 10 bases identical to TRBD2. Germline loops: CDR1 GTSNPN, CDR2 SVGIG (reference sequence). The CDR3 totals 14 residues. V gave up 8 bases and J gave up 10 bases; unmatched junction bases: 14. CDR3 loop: CAGIKGLAAHEQFF. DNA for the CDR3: TGTGCCGGGATAAAAGGACTAGCGGCACACGAGCAGTTCTTC. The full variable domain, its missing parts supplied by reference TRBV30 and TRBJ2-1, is SQTIHQWPATLVQPVGSPLSLECTVEGTSNPNLYWYRQAAGRGLQLLFYSVGIGQISSEVPQNLSASRPQDRQFILSSKKLLLSDSGFYLCAGIKGLAAHEQFFGPGTRLTVL.

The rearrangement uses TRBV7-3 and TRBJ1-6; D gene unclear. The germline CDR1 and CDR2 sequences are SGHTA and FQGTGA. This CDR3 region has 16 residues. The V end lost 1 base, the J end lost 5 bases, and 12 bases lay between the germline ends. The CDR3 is CASSLNSAGNNSPLHF. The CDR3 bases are TGTGCCAGCAGCTTAAATTCCGCGGGGAATAATTCACCCCTCCACTTT.

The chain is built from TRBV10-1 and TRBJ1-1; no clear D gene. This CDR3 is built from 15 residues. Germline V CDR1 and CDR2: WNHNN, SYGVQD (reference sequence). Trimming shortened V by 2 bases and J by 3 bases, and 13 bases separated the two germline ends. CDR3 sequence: CASSEGGIPDTEAFF. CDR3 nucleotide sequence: TGCGCCAGCAGTGAGGGCGGAATACCCGACACTGAAGCTTTCTTT.

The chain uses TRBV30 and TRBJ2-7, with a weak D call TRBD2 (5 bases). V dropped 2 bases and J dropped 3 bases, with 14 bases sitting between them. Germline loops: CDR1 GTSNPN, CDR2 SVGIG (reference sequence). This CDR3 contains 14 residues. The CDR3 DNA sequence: TGTGCCTGGAGTCCCGGAGTTCGGGGCTACGAGCAGTACTTC. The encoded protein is CAWSPGVRGYEQYF. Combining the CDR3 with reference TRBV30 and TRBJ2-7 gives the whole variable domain SQTIHQWPATLVQPVGSPLSLECTVEGTSNPNLYWYRQAAGRGLQLLFYSVGIGQISSEVPQNLSASRPQDRQFILSSKKLLLSDSGFYLCAWSPGVRGYEQYFGPGTRLTVT.

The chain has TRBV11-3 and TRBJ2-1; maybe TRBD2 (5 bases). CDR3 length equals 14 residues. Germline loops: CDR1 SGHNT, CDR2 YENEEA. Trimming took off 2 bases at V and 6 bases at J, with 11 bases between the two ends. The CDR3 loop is CASSLTSLVNEQFF. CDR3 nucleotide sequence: TGTGCCAGCAGCTTAACTAGTCTAGTCAATGAGCAGTTCTTC.

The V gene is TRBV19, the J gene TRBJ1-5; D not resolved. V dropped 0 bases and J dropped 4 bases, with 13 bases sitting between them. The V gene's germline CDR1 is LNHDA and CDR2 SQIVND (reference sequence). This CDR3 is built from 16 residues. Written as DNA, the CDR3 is TGTGCCAGTAGTATAGAGGTTGGAAGAGGGAATCAGCCCCAGCATTTT. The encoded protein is CASSIEVGRGNQPQHF. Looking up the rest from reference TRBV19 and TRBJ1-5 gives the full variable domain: DGGITQSPKYLFRKEGQNVTLSCEQNLNHDAMYWYRQDPGQGLRLIYYSQIVNDFQKGDIAEGYSVSREKKESFPLTVTSAQKNPTAFYLCASSIEVGRGNQPQHFGDGTRLSIL.

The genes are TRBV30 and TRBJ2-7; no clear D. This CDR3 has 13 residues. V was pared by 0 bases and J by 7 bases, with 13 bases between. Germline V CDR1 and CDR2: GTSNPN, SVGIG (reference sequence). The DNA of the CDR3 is TGTGCCTGGAGTGTTCTAGGCTTGGGAGAGCAGTACTTC. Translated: CAWSVLGLGEQYF.

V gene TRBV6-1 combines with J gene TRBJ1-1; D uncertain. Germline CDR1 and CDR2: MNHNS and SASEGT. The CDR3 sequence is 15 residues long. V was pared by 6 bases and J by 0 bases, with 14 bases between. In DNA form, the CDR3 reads TGTGCCAGCAGGGCCTCTTTAGGTTTGAACACTGAAGCTTTCTTT. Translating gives CASRASLGLNTEAFF.

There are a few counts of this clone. CDR3 amino acids: CASSLDGHSNEKLFF. The CDR3 coding sequence is TGTGCCAGCAGCTTAGACGGACACTCTAATGAAAAACTGTTTTTT. This rearrangement joins TRBV9 to TRBJ1-4; tentative D call: TRBD1 (5 bases). CDR3 length: 15 residues. V gave up 4 bases and J gave up 3 bases, with 13 bases separating them. Germline CDR1 reads SGDLS; CDR2 reads YYNGEE. Supplemented by reference TRBV9 and TRBJ1-4, the full variable domain reads DSGVTQTPKHLITATGQRVTLRCSPRSGDLSVYWYQQSLDQGLQFLIQYYNGEERAKGNILERFSAQQFPDLHSELNLSSLELGDSALYFCASSLDGHSNEKLFFGSGTQLSVL.

CDR3 protein: CASTLPSRWASNQPQHF. In DNA form, the CDR3 reads TGTGCCAGCACCCTGCCCAGCCGCTGGGCGAGCAATCAGCCCCAGCATTTT. The chain uses TRBV28 and TRBJ1-5, with D hard to call. From germline, CDR1 is MDHEN and CDR2 SYDVKM. The V gene lost 7 bases and the J gene lost 1 base, with 20 bases spanning the gap. The CDR3 spans 17 residues.

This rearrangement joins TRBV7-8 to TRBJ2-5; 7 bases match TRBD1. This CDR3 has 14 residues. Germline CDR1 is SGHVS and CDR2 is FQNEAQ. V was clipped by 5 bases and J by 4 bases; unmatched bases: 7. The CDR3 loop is CASSPLGQRETQYF. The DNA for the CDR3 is TGTGCCAGCAGCCCATTGGGACAGAGAGAGACCCAGTACTTC. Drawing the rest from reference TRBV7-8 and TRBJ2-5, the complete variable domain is GAGVSQSPRYKVAKRGQDVALRCDPISGHVSLFWYQQALGQGPEFLTYFQNEAQLDKSGLPSDRFFAERPEGSVSTLKIQRTQQEDSAVYLCASSPLGQRETQYFGPGTRLLVL.

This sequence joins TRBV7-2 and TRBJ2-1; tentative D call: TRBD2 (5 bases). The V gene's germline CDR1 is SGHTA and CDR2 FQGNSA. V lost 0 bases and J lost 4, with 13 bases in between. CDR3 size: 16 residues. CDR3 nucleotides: TGTGCCAGCAGCTTAGCAAGCGGTCTGGGGTACAATGAGCAGTTCTTC. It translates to CASSLASGLGYNEQFF.

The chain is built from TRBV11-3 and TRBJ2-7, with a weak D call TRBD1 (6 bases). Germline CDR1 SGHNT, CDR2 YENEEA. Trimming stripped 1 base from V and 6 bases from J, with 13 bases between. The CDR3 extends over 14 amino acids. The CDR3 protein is CASSLGTVYSEQYF. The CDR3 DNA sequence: TGTGCCAGCAGCTTAGGGACAGTCTACTCCGAGCAGTACTTC.

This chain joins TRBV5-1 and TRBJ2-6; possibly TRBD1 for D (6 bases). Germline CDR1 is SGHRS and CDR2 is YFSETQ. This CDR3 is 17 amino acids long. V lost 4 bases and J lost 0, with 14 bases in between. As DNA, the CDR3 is TGCGCCAGCAGCCCGCAAGGACAGACCTCTGGGGCCAACGTCCTGACTTTC. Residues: CASSPQGQTSGANVLTF.

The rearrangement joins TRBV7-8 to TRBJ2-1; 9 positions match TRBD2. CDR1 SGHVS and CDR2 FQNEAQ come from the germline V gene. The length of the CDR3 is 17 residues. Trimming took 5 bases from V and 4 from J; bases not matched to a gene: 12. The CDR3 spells CASSPRPGTSSYNEQFF. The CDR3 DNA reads TGTGCCAGCAGCCCGAGACCCGGGACTAGCTCTTACAATGAGCAGTTCTTC. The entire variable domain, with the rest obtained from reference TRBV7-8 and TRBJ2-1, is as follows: GAGVSQSPRYKVAKRGQDVALRCDPISGHVSLFWYQQALGQGPEFLTYFQNEAQLDKSGLPSDRFFAERPEGSVSTLKIQRTQQEDSAVYLCASSPRPGTSSYNEQFFGPGTRLTVL.

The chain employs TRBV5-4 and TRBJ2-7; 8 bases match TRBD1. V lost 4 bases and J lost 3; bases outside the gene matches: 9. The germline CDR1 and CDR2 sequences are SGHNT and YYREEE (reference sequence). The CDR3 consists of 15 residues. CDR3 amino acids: CASSRVGQGFYEQYF. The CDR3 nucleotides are TGTGCCAGCAGCCGCGTAGGACAGGGTTTCTACGAGCAGTACTTC.

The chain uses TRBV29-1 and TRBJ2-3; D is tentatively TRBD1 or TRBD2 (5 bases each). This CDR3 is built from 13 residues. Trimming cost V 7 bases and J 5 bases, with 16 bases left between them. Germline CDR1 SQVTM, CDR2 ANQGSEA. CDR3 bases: TGCAGCGGGTCTAGTAGTGGGGGAGATACGCAGTATTTT. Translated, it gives CSGSSSGGDTQYF.

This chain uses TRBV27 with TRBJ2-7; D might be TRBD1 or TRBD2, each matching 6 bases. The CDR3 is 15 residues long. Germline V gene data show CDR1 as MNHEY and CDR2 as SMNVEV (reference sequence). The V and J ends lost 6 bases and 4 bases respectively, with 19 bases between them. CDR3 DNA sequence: TGTGCCAGCAGCGAACTAGGGGGGCGCGGATACGAGCAGTACTTC. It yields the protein CASSELGGRGYEQYF.

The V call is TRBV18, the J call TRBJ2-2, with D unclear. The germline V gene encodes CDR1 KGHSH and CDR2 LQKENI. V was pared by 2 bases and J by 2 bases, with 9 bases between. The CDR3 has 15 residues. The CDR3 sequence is CASSPYLENTGELFF. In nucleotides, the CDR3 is TGTGCCAGCTCACCATACCTGGAAAACACCGGGGAGCTGTTTTTT.

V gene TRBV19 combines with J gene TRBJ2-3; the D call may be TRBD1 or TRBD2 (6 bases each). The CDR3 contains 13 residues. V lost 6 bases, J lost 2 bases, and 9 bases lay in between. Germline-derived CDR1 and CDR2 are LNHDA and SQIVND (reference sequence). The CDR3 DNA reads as TGTGCCAGTAGCCGGGGGCCCACAGATACGCAGTATTTT. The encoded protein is CASSRGPTDTQYF.

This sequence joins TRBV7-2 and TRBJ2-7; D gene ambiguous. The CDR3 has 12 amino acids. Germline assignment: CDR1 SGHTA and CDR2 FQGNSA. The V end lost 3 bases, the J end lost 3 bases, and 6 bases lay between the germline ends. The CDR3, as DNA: TGTGCCAGCAGCTTCGACTTCTACGAGCAGTACTTC. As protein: CASSFDFYEQYF.